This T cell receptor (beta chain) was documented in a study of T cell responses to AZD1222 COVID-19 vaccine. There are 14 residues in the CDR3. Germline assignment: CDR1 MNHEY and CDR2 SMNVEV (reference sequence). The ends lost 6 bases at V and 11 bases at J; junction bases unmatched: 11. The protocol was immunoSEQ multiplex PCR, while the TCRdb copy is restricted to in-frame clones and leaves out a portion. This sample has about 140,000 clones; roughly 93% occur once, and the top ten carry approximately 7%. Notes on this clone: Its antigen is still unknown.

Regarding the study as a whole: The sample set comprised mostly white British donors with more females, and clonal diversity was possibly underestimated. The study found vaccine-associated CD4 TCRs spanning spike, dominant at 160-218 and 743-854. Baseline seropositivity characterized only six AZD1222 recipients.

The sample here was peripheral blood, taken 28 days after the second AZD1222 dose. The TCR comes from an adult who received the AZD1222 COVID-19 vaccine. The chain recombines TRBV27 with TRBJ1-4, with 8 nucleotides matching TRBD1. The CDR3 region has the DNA TGTGCCAGCAGACTCTCCGGGACAGGTGGGAAACTGTTTTTT. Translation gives CASRLSGTGGKLFF.